The 15 T cell receptor beta chains presented below share a single source sample, sequenced in a study of blood T cell repertoires in COVID-19. Some clones are missing from TCRdb's copy, which holds only in-frame ones; the method was immunoSEQ multiplex PCR. Here the sample spans 55,000 to 70,000 clones, around 79% being singletons. Input material: peripheral blood. The source is a man aged 55 to 69 with acute or convalescent COVID-19.

This clone was seen only a few times. The chain recombines TRBV6-4 with TRBJ2-1; 9 bases line up with TRBD2. Germline V lookup: CDR1 MRHNA, CDR2 SNTAGT. The CDR3 loop spans 16 amino acids. Trimming cost V 4 bases and J 7 bases; bases outside gene matches: 11. In DNA, the CDR3 is TGTGCCAGCAGTGTTGTAGCGGGGGATCCCTCTAATGAGCAGTTCTTC. Protein product: CASSVVAGDPSNEQFF.

The chain couples TRBV19 to TRBJ1-5; D not resolved. The CDR3 is 13 residues long. Trimming pared 9 bases from V and 6 bases from J, leaving 15 bases between. CDR1 is LNHDA and CDR2 is SQIVND in the germline V gene (reference sequence). CDR3 sequence: CASRSSGSQPQHF. The CDR3 DNA is TGTGCCAGCCGAAGCTCGGGGAGTCAGCCCCAGCATTTT.

J is TRBJ2-5 and V is TRBV2; 7 nucleotides agree with TRBD1. The CDR3 runs to 13 residues. With 6 bases clipped from V and 5 bases from J, the junction kept 6 bases outside the gene matches. Germline V gives CDR1 SNHLY, CDR2 FYNNEI. The CDR3 is CASSPGTAETQYF. The CDR3 nucleotides read TGTGCCAGCAGCCCTGGGACAGCCGAGACCCAGTACTTC.

This chain joins TRBV5-1 and TRBJ1-1; TRBD1 is a possible D gene (5 bases). V was clipped by 4 bases and J by 5 bases, with 12 bases between them. The CDR3 is 13 amino acids. Germline lookup yields CDR1 SGHRS and CDR2 YFSETQ. CDR3 residues: CASSTQGYTEAFF. In nucleotides, the CDR3 is TGCGCCAGCAGCACTCAGGGTTATACTGAAGCTTTCTTT.

This chain uses TRBV7-9 with TRBJ2-5, with D uncertain. Between the trimmed V and J ends, which lost 4 bases and 5 bases, there was a span of 20 bases. The CDR3 runs to 16 residues. Germline assignment: CDR1 SEHNR and CDR2 FQNEAQ (reference sequence). In DNA form, the CDR3 reads TGTGCCAGCAGCTCTTGGGTCGAAAGTCCCGGGGAGACCCAGTACTTC. Protein product: CASSSWVESPGETQYF.

This rearrangement joins TRBV30 to TRBJ1-2, with D uncertain. This CDR3 region has 14 residues. V was clipped by 4 bases and J by 0 bases, with 12 bases between them. Germline lookup yields CDR1 GTSNPN and CDR2 SVGIG (reference sequence). This CDR3 is CAWTSTLSNYGYTF. The CDR3 bases are TGTGCCTGGACGTCGACACTTTCTAACTATGGCTACACCTTC.

In its sample, this clone was seen a few times. This rearrangement joins TRBV29-1 to TRBJ1-2; D not certain. Trimming left V 2 bases short and J 5 bases short, with 15 bases between. The CDR3 has 14 residues. The germline V gene encodes CDR1 SQVTM and CDR2 ANQGSEA. CDR3 in DNA: TGCAGCGTTGAACAAGGCAGTGGAGGGTATGGCTACACCTTC. Translating it yields CSVEQGSGGYGYTF.

The chain carries TRBV7-6 and TRBJ2-5, with TRBD2 matching 9 bases. The length of the CDR3 is 18 residues. V was clipped by 4 bases and J by 1 base; unmatched bases: 13. Germline CDR1 reads SGHVS; CDR2 reads FNYEAQ. CDR3 sequence reads: CASSSAGGGDLLQETQYF. In DNA form, the CDR3 reads TGTGCCAGCAGCTCGGCGGGGGGGGGCGACCTCCTCCAAGAGACCCAGTACTTC. Looking up the rest from reference TRBV7-6 and TRBJ2-5 gives the full variable domain: GAGVSQSPRYKVTKRGQDVALRCDPISGHVSLYWYRQALGQGPEFLTYFNYEAQQDKSGLPNDRFSAERPEGSISTLTIQRTEQRDSAMYRCASSSAGGGDLLQETQYFGPGTRLLVL.

There are a few counts of this clone. This chain links TRBV18 with TRBJ2-7, with a possible D match to TRBD2 (6 bases). The ends were cut back, 3 bases at V and 4 bases at J, with 13 bases in the middle. CDR1 and CDR2 (germline): KGHSH, LQKENI. The CDR3 totals 14 residues. The CDR3 protein is CASSPSSAGYEQYF. In DNA, the CDR3 is TGTGCCAGCTCACCGTCGTCGGCGGGGTACGAGCAGTACTTC. Complete variable domain (other parts from reference TRBV18 and TRBJ2-7): NAGVMQNPRHLVRRRGQEARLRCSPMKGHSHVYWYRQLPEEGLKFMVYLQKENIIDESGMPKERFSAEFPKEGPSILRIQQVVRGDSAAYFCASSPSSAGYEQYFGPGTRLTVT.

The rearrangement links TRBV18 to TRBJ1-1, with 7 bases matching TRBD1. This CDR3 comprises 16 residues. V shed 4 bases, J shed 1 base, and the junction held 9 bases outside the gene matches. From germline, CDR1 is KGHSH and CDR2 LQKENI. The CDR3 loop is CASSLDRAGGNTEAFF. The DNA of the CDR3 is TGTGCCAGCTCACTCGACAGGGCTGGTGGGAACACTGAAGCTTTCTTT.

This chain links TRBV29-1 with TRBJ1-2, with TRBD1 matching 7 bases. CDR1 is SQVTM and CDR2 is ANQGSEA in the germline V gene. The CDR3 sequence is 12 residues long. V was clipped by 7 bases and J by 5 bases; unmatched bases: 7. Written as DNA, the CDR3 is TGCAGCGCCGAGACAGGGTTTTATGGCTACACCTTC. It specifies CSAETGFYGYTF.

The J gene is TRBJ2-3, the V gene TRBV7-2; unclear D gene. Germline V lookup: CDR1 SGHTA, CDR2 FQGNSA. The CDR3 contains 14 residues. V lost 2 bases and J lost 4, with 10 bases in between. The CDR3 sequence: CASSLRYRADTQYF. Here the CDR3 DNA reads TGTGCCAGCAGCTTAAGGTATCGGGCAGATACGCAGTATTTT. The full variable domain, with the rest looked up from reference TRBV7-2 and TRBJ2-3, is GAGVSQSPSNKVTEKGKDVELRCDPISGHTALYWYRQSLGQGLEFLIYFQGNSAPDKSGLPSDRFSAERTGGSVSTLTIQRTQQEDSAVYLCASSLRYRADTQYFGPGTRLTVL.

Remarks on this clone: Other DNA sequences in this sample translate to the same CDR3. The chain recombines TRBV5-1 with TRBJ1-3; the match to TRBD1 covers 8 bases. This CDR3 has 16 residues. Germline values: CDR1 SGHRS, CDR2 YFSETQ. V lost 0 bases to trimming and J lost 0 bases; unmatched junction nucleotides: 2. This CDR3 reads CASSLAGTGSGNTIYF. The DNA for the CDR3 is TGCGCCAGCAGCTTGGCCGGGACAGGCTCTGGAAACACCATATATTTT.

V usage is TRBV2 and J usage is TRBJ2-5, with D tentatively TRBD2 (5 bases). The CDR3 sequence is 12 residues long. The germline V gene encodes CDR1 SNHLY and CDR2 FYNNEI. V gave up 7 bases and J gave up 5 bases, with 11 bases separating them. The CDR3 region has the DNA TGTGCCAGCAAAGAGGGTTTGGAGACCCAGTACTTC. Its protein product is CASKEGLETQYF.

This sequence joins TRBV18 and TRBJ1-6; D is ambiguous. The V and J ends lost 2 bases and 9 bases respectively, with 11 bases between them. The CDR3 runs 14 residues. The germline V gene has CDR1 KGHSH and CDR2 LQKENI. CDR3 coding DNA: TGTGCCAGCTCACCAACAAGGAGGTCTTCACCCCTCCACTTT. This gives the protein CASSPTRRSSPLHF.